The T cell receptor (beta chain) under discussion was sequenced for a study of CD8 T cells in ankylosing spondylitis. Study-wide findings and caveats: A TCR beta motif made of about eight highly homologous variants seemed typical of ankylosing spondylitis blood. Past studies reported some motif variants in reactive arthritis synovial fluid and blood. With a CD8+ phenotype, disease-linked clones were relatively rare in peripheral blood.

A few counts support this clonotype. Antigen specificity is unknown. V shed 4 bases and J 4 bases; nucleotides not matched to a gene: 4. The CDR3 length is 14 residues. TCRdb passed the 5' RACE reads through MiXCR, listing each CDR3 protein once. The data hold roughly 670,000 distinct CDR3 sequences, with 15% to 20% observed a single time. This chain links TRBV12-3 or TRBV12-4 with TRBJ1-1; 9 positions match TRBD1. Sequencing was done on a sample of blood, either unsorted or a sorted T cell fraction (not recorded which). The clonotype was recovered from a male donor with ankylosing spondylitis. The CDR3 coding sequence is TGTGCCAGCAGTTCAGGGACAGGGACCACTGAAGCTTTCTTT. As protein: CASSSGTGTTEAFF.